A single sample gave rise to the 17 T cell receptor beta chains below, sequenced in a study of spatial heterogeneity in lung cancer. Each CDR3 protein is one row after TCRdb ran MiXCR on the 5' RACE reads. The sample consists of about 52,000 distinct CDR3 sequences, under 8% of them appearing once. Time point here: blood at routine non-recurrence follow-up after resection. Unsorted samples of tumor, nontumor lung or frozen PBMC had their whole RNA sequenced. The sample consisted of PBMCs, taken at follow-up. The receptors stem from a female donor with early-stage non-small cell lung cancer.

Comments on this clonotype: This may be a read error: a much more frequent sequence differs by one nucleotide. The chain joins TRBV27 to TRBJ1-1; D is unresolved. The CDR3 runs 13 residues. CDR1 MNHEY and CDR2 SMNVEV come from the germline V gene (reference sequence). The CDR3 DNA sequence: TGTACCAGCAGTTTGTACAGAAACACTGAAGCTTTCTTT. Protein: CTSSLYRNTEAFF.

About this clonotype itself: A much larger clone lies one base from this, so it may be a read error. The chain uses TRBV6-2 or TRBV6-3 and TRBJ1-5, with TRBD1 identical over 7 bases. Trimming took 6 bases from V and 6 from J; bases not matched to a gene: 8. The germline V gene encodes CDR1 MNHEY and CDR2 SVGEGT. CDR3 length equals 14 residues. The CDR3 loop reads CASSNQGGIQPQHF. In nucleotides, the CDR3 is TGTGCCAGCAGCAACCAGGGGGGCATTCAGCCCCAGCATTTT.

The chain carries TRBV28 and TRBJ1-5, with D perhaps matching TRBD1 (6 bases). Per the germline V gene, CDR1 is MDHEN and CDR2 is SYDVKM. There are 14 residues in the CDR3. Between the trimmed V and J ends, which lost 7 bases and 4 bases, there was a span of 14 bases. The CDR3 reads CASTKGQLNQPQHF. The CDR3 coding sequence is TGTGCCAGCACAAAAGGACAGCTAAATCAGCCCCAGCATTTT.

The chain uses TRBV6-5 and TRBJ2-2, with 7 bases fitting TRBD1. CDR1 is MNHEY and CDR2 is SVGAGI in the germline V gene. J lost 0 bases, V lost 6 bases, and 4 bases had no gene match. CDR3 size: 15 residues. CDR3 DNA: TGTGCCAGCAGATGGACAGGAACGAACACCGGGGAGCTGTTTTTT. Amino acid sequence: CASRWTGTNTGELFF.

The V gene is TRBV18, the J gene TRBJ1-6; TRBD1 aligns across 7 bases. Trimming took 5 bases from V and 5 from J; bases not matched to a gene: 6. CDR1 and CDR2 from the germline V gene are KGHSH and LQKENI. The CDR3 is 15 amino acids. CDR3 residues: CASSTLGTDNSPLHF. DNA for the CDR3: TGTGCCAGCTCAACACTCGGGACAGATAATTCACCCCTCCACTTT.

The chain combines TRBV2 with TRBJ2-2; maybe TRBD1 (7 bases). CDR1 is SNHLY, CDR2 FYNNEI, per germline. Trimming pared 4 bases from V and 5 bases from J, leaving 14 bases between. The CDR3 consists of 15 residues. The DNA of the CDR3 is TGTGCCAGCAGTGTTCAGGGGGGTTGGACCGGGGAGCTGTTTTTT. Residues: CASSVQGGWTGELFF.

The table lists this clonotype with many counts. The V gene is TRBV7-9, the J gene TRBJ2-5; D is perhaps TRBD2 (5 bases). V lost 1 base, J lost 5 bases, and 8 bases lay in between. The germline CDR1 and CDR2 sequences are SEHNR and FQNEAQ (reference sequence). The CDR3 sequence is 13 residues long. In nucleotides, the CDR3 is TGTGCCAGCAGCTTAGTGGGGAGCGAGACCCAGTACTTC. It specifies CASSLVGSETQYF. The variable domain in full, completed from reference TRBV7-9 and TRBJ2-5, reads DTGVSQNPRHKITKRGQNVTFRCDPISEHNRLYWYRQTLGQGPEFLTYFQNEAQLEKSRLLSDRFSAERPKGSFSTLEIQRTEQGDSAMYLCASSLVGSETQYFGPGTRLLVL.

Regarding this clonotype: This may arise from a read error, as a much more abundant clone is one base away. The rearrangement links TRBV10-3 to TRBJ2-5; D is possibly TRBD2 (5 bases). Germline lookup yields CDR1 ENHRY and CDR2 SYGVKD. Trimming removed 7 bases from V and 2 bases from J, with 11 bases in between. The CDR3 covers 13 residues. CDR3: CAIKGAAQETQYF. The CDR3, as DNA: TGTGCCATCAAGGGAGCGGCACAAGAGACCCAGTACTTC.

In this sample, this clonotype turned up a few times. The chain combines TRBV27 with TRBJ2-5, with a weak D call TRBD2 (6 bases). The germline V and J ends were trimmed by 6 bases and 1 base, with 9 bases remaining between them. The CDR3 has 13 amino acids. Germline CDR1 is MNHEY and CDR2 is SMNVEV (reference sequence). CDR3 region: CASSRDSQETQYF. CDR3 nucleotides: TGTGCCAGCAGCCGGGACTCCCAAGAGACCCAGTACTTC.

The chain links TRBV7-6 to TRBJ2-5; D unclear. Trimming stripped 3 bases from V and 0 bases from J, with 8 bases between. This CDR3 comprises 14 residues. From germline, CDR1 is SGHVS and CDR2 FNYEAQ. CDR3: CASSFSGHQETQYF. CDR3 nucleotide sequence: TGTGCCAGCAGCTTTTCGGGCCACCAAGAGACCCAGTACTTC.

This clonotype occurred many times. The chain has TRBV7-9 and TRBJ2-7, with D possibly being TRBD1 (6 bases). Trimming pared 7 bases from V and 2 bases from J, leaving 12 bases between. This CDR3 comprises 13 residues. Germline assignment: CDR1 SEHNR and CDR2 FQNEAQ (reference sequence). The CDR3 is CASTPDRPYEQYF. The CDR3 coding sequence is TGTGCCAGCACCCCCGACAGGCCCTACGAGCAGTACTTC.

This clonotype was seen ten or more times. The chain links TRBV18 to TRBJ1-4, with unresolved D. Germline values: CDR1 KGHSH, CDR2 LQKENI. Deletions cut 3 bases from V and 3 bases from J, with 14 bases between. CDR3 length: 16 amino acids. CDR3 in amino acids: CASSPRSTDANEKLFF. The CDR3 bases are TGTGCCAGCTCACCGCGCTCGACGGATGCTAATGAAAAACTGTTTTTT.

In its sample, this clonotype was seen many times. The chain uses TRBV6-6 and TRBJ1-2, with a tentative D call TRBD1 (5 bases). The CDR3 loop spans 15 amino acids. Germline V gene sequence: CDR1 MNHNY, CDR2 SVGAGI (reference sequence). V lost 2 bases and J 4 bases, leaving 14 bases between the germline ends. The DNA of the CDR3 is TGTGCCAGCAGTTACAGGGACGGGTACCGCTATGGCTACACCTTC. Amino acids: CASSYRDGYRYGYTF.

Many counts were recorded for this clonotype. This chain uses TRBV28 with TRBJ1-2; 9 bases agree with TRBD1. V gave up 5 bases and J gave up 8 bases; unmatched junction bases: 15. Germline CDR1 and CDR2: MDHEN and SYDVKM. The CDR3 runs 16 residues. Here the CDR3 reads CASSAPGTGPGWGYTF. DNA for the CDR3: TGTGCCAGCAGTGCCCCGGGGACAGGGCCCGGATGGGGCTACACCTTC.

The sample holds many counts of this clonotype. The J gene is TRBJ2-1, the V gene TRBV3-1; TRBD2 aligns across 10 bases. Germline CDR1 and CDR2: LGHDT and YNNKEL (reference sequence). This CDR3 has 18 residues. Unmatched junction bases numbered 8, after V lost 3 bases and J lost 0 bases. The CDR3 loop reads CASSQVSSGGLSYNEQFF. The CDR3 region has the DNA TGTGCCAGCAGCCAGGTATCTAGCGGGGGCCTCTCCTACAATGAGCAGTTCTTC.

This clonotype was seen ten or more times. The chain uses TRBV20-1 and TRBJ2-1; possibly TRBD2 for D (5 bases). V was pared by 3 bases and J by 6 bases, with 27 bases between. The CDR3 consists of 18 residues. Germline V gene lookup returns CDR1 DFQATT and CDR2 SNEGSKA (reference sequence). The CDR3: CSASLPFRSSRLGNEQFF. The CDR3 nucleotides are TGCAGTGCTAGCCTCCCGTTCCGGTCTAGCCGGTTGGGCAATGAGCAGTTCTTC.

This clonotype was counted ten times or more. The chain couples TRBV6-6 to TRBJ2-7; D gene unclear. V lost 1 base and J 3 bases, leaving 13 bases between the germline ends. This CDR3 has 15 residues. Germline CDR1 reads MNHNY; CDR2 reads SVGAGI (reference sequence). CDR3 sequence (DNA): TGTGCCAGCAGTTACTGGGGTAGTAGGGACTACGAGCAGTACTTC. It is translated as CASSYWGSRDYEQYF.